The sequence of this T cell receptor (beta chain) was determined in a study of blood T cell repertoires in COVID-19. Study background: From the United States, Italy and Spain came samples of acute and convalescent COVID-19.

For recovered donors of Cohort 3, there were two negative PCRs, clearance, or symptom resolution. Sequencing was performed with immunoSEQ multiplex PCR; in TCRdb, only in-frame clones are kept and a portion is missing. The table shows roughly 250,000 clones, with approximately 90% occurring only once. V gave up 2 bases and J gave up 0 bases, with 12 bases separating them. Germline V gene sequence: CDR1 SGHKS, CDR2 YYEKEE (reference sequence). The CDR3 has 16 residues. Sequenced: PBMCs or T cells enriched from blood (not recorded which). The clonotype comes from a woman between 18 and 30 years old who had recovered from COVID-19. V gene TRBV5-5 combines with J gene TRBJ2-1, with a possible D match to TRBD1 (6 bases). CDR3 in amino acids: CASSLGQLSSYNEQFF. The DNA for the CDR3 is TGTGCCAGCAGCTTAGGACAGTTAAGCTCCTACAATGAGCAGTTCTTC.